These 31 T cell receptor beta chains were all obtained from the same sample, sequenced in a study of beta chain features in type 1 diabetes. Sequenced material consisted of expressed TCRB transcripts (all of the isolated RNA was reverse transcribed). Clones were sequenced by immunoSEQ multiplex PCR, and TCRdb holds only the in-frame ones, with some missing. The table includes under 250,000 clones, about a tenth detected once. The source material was central memory CD4+ T cells from blood. Source of these receptors: a man younger than 35 in good health.

In its sample, this clone was seen a few times. The CDR3: CASSEGLGHSGFYGYTF. CDR3 nucleotides: TGTGCCAGCAGTGAAGGGTTGGGGCATTCAGGCTTCTATGGCTACACCTTC. The V call is TRBV25-1, the J call TRBJ1-2; maybe TRBD1 (5 bases). This CDR3 is 17 amino acids long. Germline V gene data show CDR1 as MGHDK and CDR2 as SYGVNS. Trimming removed 2 bases from V and 4 bases from J, with 20 bases in between.

V and J are TRBV28 and TRBJ1-1; 8 bases fit TRBD1. CDR3 size: 17 residues. The ends lost 4 bases at V and 2 bases at J; junction bases unmatched: 12. CDR1 is MDHEN and CDR2 is SYDVKM in the germline V gene. Here the CDR3 DNA reads TGTGCCAGCAGTTCGTGGCCCAACAGGGGGTTTAACACTGAAGCTTTCTTT. This translates into CASSSWPNRGFNTEAFF.

At least ten counts were recorded for this clone. The J gene is TRBJ1-2, the V gene TRBV29-1; D call uncertain. Trimming cost V 3 bases and J 4 bases, with 9 bases left between them. The germline CDR1 and CDR2 sequences are SQVTM and ANQGSEA. The CDR3 loop spans 12 amino acids. CDR3 loop: CSVDPVAYGYTF. CDR3 DNA sequence: TGCAGCGTTGACCCGGTCGCCTATGGCTACACCTTC.

The genes are TRBV7-3 and TRBJ2-3; D is perhaps TRBD2 (5 bases). V was shortened by 4 bases and J by 2 bases, with 7 bases between the two germline ends. Germline V gene data show CDR1 as SGHTA and CDR2 as FQGTGA. The CDR3 has 13 residues. The DNA of the CDR3 is TGTGCCAGCAGCTCTAGCACCACAGATACGCAGTATTTT. It specifies CASSSSTTDTQYF.

This clone has a handful of counts. The V call is TRBV9, the J call TRBJ2-1, with TRBD1 identical over 9 bases. This CDR3 contains 15 residues. In germline, CDR1 is SGDLS, CDR2 YYNGEE. The J segment lost 5 bases and the V segment lost 4 bases, leaving 7 bases of the junction unmatched. For the CDR3, the DNA is TGTGCCAGCAGCCAAGGGGACAGGGCCCACAATGAGCAGTTCTTC. This translates into CASSQGDRAHNEQFF. Full variable domain (remainder filled in from reference TRBV9 and TRBJ2-1): DSGVTQTPKHLITATGQRVTLRCSPRSGDLSVYWYQQSLDQGLQFLIQYYNGEERAKGNILERFSAQQFPDLHSELNLSSLELGDSALYFCASSQGDRAHNEQFFGPGTRLTVL.

The V call is TRBV11-2, the J call TRBJ2-2; D is unresolved. V was pared by 1 base and J by 2 bases, with 14 bases between. CDR1 is SGHAT and CDR2 is FQNNGV in the germline V gene. This CDR3 region has 17 residues. The CDR3, as DNA: TGTGCCAGCAGCTTAGTAGTGGTGGGCTTTAACACCGGGGAGCTGTTTTTT. It codes for CASSLVVVGFNTGELFF.

This chain joins TRBV29-1 and TRBJ2-1; D is unclear. V was clipped by 4 bases and J by 0 bases, with 13 bases between them. Germline values: CDR1 SQVTM, CDR2 ANQGSEA. There are 15 residues in the CDR3. The CDR3 spells CSVGPGMSSYNEQFF. The CDR3, as DNA: TGCAGCGTTGGTCCGGGTATGAGCTCCTACAATGAGCAGTTCTTC.

The chain combines TRBV28 with TRBJ2-5, with TRBD2 as a possible D gene (6 bases). Matching the DNA end better, TRBJ2-7 makes the J call doubtful. This CDR3 comprises 13 residues. Germline CDR1 MDHEN, CDR2 SYDVKM. The CDR3 nucleotides are TGTGCCAGCAGTCGGGACTCCTCGGCCGAGCAGTACTTC. Protein sequence: CASSRDSSAEQYF.

This clone was counted many times. The same CDR3 also results from other DNA sequences found in this sample. CDR3 sequence (DNA): TGTGCCAGCAGCTTAGATCGGGGGGAGCTGTTTTTT. Translation gives CASSLDRGELFF. This sequence joins TRBV11-2 and TRBJ2-2; D is uncertain. The CDR3 length is 12 residues. Germline CDR1 SGHAT, CDR2 FQNNGV. The V end lost 0 bases, the J end lost 8 bases, and 4 bases lay between the germline ends.

This clone was seen a handful of times. J is TRBJ2-5 and V is TRBV5-1; a possible D gene is TRBD2 (5 bases). This CDR3 has 14 amino acids. Looked up from germline, CDR1 is SGHRS and CDR2 is YFSETQ. Trimming removed 0 bases from V and 4 bases from J, with 10 bases in between. As DNA, the CDR3 is TGCGCCAGCAGCTTGGTTGAGGGAACAGAGACCCAGTACTTC. Translating it yields CASSLVEGTETQYF.

The V call is TRBV29-1, the J call TRBJ1-1, with D perhaps matching TRBD1 (6 bases). Trimming pared 4 bases from V and 6 bases from J, leaving 12 bases between. From germline, CDR1 is SQVTM and CDR2 ANQGSEA. The CDR3 has 12 amino acids. DNA for the CDR3: TGCAGCGTTGCAACAGGGTTCTCTGAAGCTTTCTTT. Amino acids: CSVATGFSEAFF.

This clone has just a few counts. This sequence joins TRBV14 and TRBJ2-5, with a weak D call TRBD2 (6 bases). V was clipped by 4 bases and J by 2 bases, with 11 bases between them. The CDR3 length is 14 residues. The germline gives CDR1 SGHDN, CDR2 FVKESK. CDR3: CASSPRDFQETQYF. The CDR3 DNA follows: TGTGCCAGCAGCCCTCGGGACTTTCAAGAGACCCAGTACTTC.

With regard to this clone: A much larger clone differs by one base, so this may be a read error. The chain links TRBV29-1 to TRBJ2-5, with 9 bases aligning to TRBD2. The V gene's germline CDR1 is SQVTM and CDR2 ANQGSEA. J lost 7 bases, V lost 6 bases, and 12 bases had no gene match. The CDR3 has 14 residues. The CDR3 DNA follows: TGCAGCGTCGCGGCGGCTAGCGGGACGGGGACCCAGTACTTC. This encodes CSVAAASGTGTQYF.

This chain uses TRBV11-2 with TRBJ2-1, with unresolved D. Germline-derived CDR1 and CDR2 are SGHAT and FQNNGV. There are 15 residues in the CDR3. V gave up 0 bases and J gave up 6 bases, with 12 bases separating them. The DNA of the CDR3 is TGTGCCAGCAGCTTAGATCGGGCCAGCCCCAATGAGCAGTTCTTC. Translating gives CASSLDRASPNEQFF.

This clone was seen repeatedly, ten times or more. CDR3: CASSLGVETGDFGQFF. The CDR3 DNA is TGTGCCAGCAGCTTAGGGGTCGAGACAGGGGACTTTGGGCAGTTCTTC. V and J are TRBV7-2 and TRBJ2-1, with 8 bases lining up with TRBD1. Germline-derived CDR1 and CDR2 are SGHTA and FQGNSA. J was trimmed by 12 bases and V by 1 base; bases with no gene match: 14. The CDR3 has 16 amino acids.

This clone was detected many times. The genes are TRBV15 and TRBJ2-7; 9 bases fit TRBD2. Per germline, CDR1 LNHNV and CDR2 YYDKDF (reference sequence). With 3 bases clipped from V and 2 bases from J, the junction kept 8 bases outside the gene matches. This CDR3 comprises 16 residues. The CDR3 sequence is CATSRERAGGAYEQYF. In DNA, the CDR3 is TGTGCCACCAGCAGGGAAAGAGCGGGAGGCGCCTACGAGCAGTACTTC. Supplemented by reference TRBV15 and TRBJ2-7, the full variable domain reads DAMVIQNPRYQVTQFGKPVTLSCSQTLNHNVMYWYQQKSSQAPKLLFHYYDKDFNNEADTPDNFQSRRPNTSFCFLDIRSPGLGDTAMYLCATSRERAGGAYEQYFGPGTRLTVT.

V and J are TRBV7-3 and TRBJ1-2; TRBD1 matches at 10 bases. The V gene's germline CDR1 is SGHTA and CDR2 FQGTGA. The CDR3 is made up of 13 amino acids. Unmatched junction bases numbered 3, after V lost 5 bases and J lost 6 bases. Written as DNA, the CDR3 is TGTGCCAGCAGCCGAGGGACAGGGGATGGCTACACCTTC. It translates to CASSRGTGDGYTF.

The chain links TRBV5-6 to TRBJ2-1; D is unresolved. V was trimmed by 0 bases and J by 0 bases, leaving 16 bases between them. Germline V CDR1 and CDR2: SGHDT, YYEEEE. The CDR3 contains 18 residues. The CDR3 reads CASSLAGDTGRSYNEQFF. Written as DNA, the CDR3 is TGTGCCAGCAGCTTGGCCGGAGACACCGGACGCTCCTACAATGAGCAGTTCTTC.

V and J are TRBV27 and TRBJ1-4; no definite D call. The CDR3 totals 14 residues. CDR1 MNHEY and CDR2 SMNVEV come from the germline V gene (reference sequence). The V end was cut by 4 bases, the J end by 13 bases, with 19 bases between. CDR3 sequence (DNA): TGTGCCAGCAGTTCCGTCAGCGGCGGGGTAACACTGTTTTTT. Its protein is CASSSVSGGVTLFF.

This clone was seen a few times. The same CDR3 is also encoded by other DNA sequences in this sample. The chain recombines TRBV7-2 with TRBJ2-7; the match to TRBD2 covers 11 bases. Germline V CDR1 and CDR2: SGHTA, FQGNSA. The CDR3 length is 15 residues. V was pared by 5 bases and J by 0 bases, with 3 bases of the junction left unmatched. Here the CDR3 reads CASSQGLADSYEQYF. CDR3 nucleotide sequence: TGTGCCAGCAGCCAGGGACTAGCGGACTCCTACGAGCAGTACTTC.

This chain joins TRBV4-1 and TRBJ2-2; D remains unclear. The germline V gene has CDR1 MGHRA and CDR2 YSYEKL. This CDR3 spans 13 amino acids. Trimming removed 4 bases from V and 5 bases from J, with 8 bases in between. CDR3 amino acids: CASSRTETGELFF. The CDR3 DNA is TGCGCCAGCAGCCGCACGGAAACCGGGGAGCTGTTTTTT.

In this sample, this clone turned up many times. The rearrangement joins TRBV15 to TRBJ2-7, with TRBD1 identical over 9 bases. Germline V gene sequence: CDR1 LNHNV, CDR2 YYDKDF (reference sequence). The CDR3 spans 15 residues. J gave up 9 bases and V 2 bases, and 11 bases lay outside the gene matches. The CDR3 region has the DNA TGTGCCACCAGCAGACCGGGACAGGGTAGCCTGCTGCAGTACTTC. It specifies CATSRPGQGSLLQYF.

This clone has just a few counts. The gene calls are TRBV7-3 and TRBJ2-3; 11 bases align to TRBD2. The ends lost 6 bases at V and 7 bases at J; junction bases unmatched: 18. CDR3 length equals 18 residues. CDR1 and CDR2 (germline): SGHTA, FQGTGA. The CDR3 nucleotides are TGTGCCAGCAGTCTTACGGGACTAGCGGAAGGATCCCGAAATACGCAGTATTTT. Translated, it gives CASSLTGLAEGSRNTQYF.

There are a few counts of this clone. V is TRBV7-9 and J is TRBJ2-1; D not resolved. The CDR3 covers 16 residues. Looked up from germline, CDR1 is SEHNR and CDR2 is FQNEAQ (reference sequence). The V end lost 0 bases, the J end lost 1 base, and 10 bases lay between the germline ends. CDR3 in DNA: TGTGCCAGCAGCTTAGCCCAGGTAGCATCCTACAATGAGCAGTTCTTC. It translates to CASSLAQVASYNEQFF.

This clone was counted a few times. The V call is TRBV9, the J call TRBJ2-5; a possible D gene is TRBD1 (6 bases). The CDR3 sequence is 15 residues long. Deletions cut 2 bases from V and 2 bases from J, with 13 bases between. Germline loops: CDR1 SGDLS, CDR2 YYNGEE. CDR3: CASSVTGLGQETQYF. CDR3 DNA sequence: TGTGCCAGCAGCGTTACAGGGTTGGGGCAAGAGACCCAGTACTTC.

The rearrangement links TRBV6-5 to TRBJ1-2; D possibly corresponds to TRBD1 (5 bases). V lost 10 bases and J 0 bases, leaving 15 bases between the germline ends. Germline V gene lookup returns CDR1 MNHEY and CDR2 SVGAGI. The CDR3 is 14 amino acids. The CDR3 sequence is CATTRDGSNYGYTF. CDR3 DNA: TGTGCCACCACGAGGGACGGTTCTAACTATGGCTACACCTTC.

This clone was counted only a few times. The V and J genes are TRBV10-3 and TRBJ2-1, with TRBD2 identical over 9 bases. There are 14 residues in the CDR3. With V trimmed by 4 bases and J by 3 bases, 1 base remained unmatched. Germline V CDR1 and CDR2: ENHRY, SYGVKD. CDR3 DNA: TGTGCCATCAGTGTAGCGGGGGTCTACAATGAGCAGTTCTTC. Its protein is CAISVAGVYNEQFF.

The rearrangement uses TRBV15 and TRBJ2-1; TRBD2 aligns across 11 bases. Germline trimming cut 4 bases from V and 6 bases from J; bases unmatched to any gene: 5. Germline V gene sequence: CDR1 LNHNV, CDR2 YYDKDF (reference sequence). The CDR3 has 15 amino acids. CDR3 sequence reads: CATSKGLAGVNEQFF. DNA for the CDR3: TGTGCCACCAGCAAAGGACTAGCGGGCGTCAATGAGCAGTTCTTC.

On this clone itself: The same CDR3 arises from other DNA sequences in this sample as well. The rearrangement links TRBV9 to TRBJ2-3; 7 nucleotides align to TRBD2. Germline V gene sequence: CDR1 SGDLS, CDR2 YYNGEE. There are 16 residues in the CDR3. V was pared by 0 bases and J by 1 base, with 5 bases of the junction left unmatched. CDR3 loop: CASSVGASGRTDTQYF. The CDR3 bases are TGTGCCAGCAGCGTAGGGGCTAGCGGACGCACAGATACGCAGTATTTT.

This clone was seen a few times. This chain uses TRBV4-2 with TRBJ1-4, with 10 nucleotides matching TRBD1. This CDR3 comprises 15 residues. CDR1 LGHNA and CDR2 YNFKEQ come from the germline V gene. The trim removed 1 base at V and 6 bases at J, leaving 2 bases unmatched. CDR3 nucleotide sequence: TGTGCCAGCAGCCAAGCGACAGGGGGCGATGAAAAACTGTTTTTT. Residues: CASSQATGGDEKLFF.

The chain couples TRBV10-3 to TRBJ2-1; the D gene is possibly TRBD2 (6 bases). Germline V gives CDR1 ENHRY, CDR2 SYGVKD. V was cut by 3 bases and J by 4 bases, with 10 bases left in between. The CDR3 extends over 14 amino acids. The chain's CDR3 is CAISDWRAYNEQFF. The CDR3 DNA sequence: TGTGCCATCAGTGATTGGAGGGCGTACAATGAGCAGTTCTTC.